One and the same sample provided the 20 T cell receptor beta chains below, sequenced in a study of blood T cell repertoires in COVID-19. The table came from immunoSEQ multiplex PCR; TCRdb's copy has only in-frame clones and leaves some out. The sample contains 100,000 to 150,000 clones, 85% to 90% of which appear only once. The sample taken for sequencing was peripheral blood. The receptors were gathered from a man aged 80 or over with active or convalescent COVID-19.

This clone appeared once. This chain links TRBV19 with TRBJ1-5, with unresolved D. V was cut by 2 bases and J by 0 bases, with 8 bases left in between. The CDR3 length is 15 residues. Looked up from germline, CDR1 is LNHDA and CDR2 is SQIVND (reference sequence). The CDR3, as DNA: TGTGCCAGTAGTATAACCGCTAATAGCAATCAGCCCCAGCATTTT. Protein product: CASSITANSNQPQHF.

The chain joins TRBV29-1 to TRBJ2-7; 10 nucleotides line up with TRBD1. Unmatched junction bases numbered 6, after V lost 7 bases and J lost 3 bases. The CDR3 contains 13 residues. Germline V gene lookup returns CDR1 SQVTM and CDR2 ANQGSEA. The CDR3 region has the DNA TGCAGCGGGCCGGGACAGGGGATCTACGAGCAGTACTTC. Residues: CSGPGQGIYEQYF.

J is TRBJ1-4 and V is TRBV29-1, with a weak D call TRBD1 (6 bases). Germline-derived CDR1 and CDR2 are SQVTM and ANQGSEA. V lost 4 bases and J lost 3, with 9 bases in between. The CDR3 spans 13 residues. CDR3 coding DNA: TGCAGCGTTGTGGACAGATCTAATGAAAAACTGTTTTTT. Translation gives CSVVDRSNEKLFF.

The J gene is TRBJ1-5, the V gene TRBV15, with 7 bases fitting TRBD1. CDR3 length equals 14 residues. The V gene end was trimmed by 5 bases and the J gene end by 3 bases; junction bases not matched to a gene: 4. The germline CDR1 and CDR2 sequences are LNHNV and YYDKDF (reference sequence). CDR3 sequence reads: CATSGGGLNQPQHF. Here the CDR3 DNA reads TGTGCCACCAGCGGAGGGGGCCTCAATCAGCCCCAGCATTTT.

The chain joins TRBV5-1 to TRBJ2-2; unclear D gene. V lost 3 bases, J lost 4 bases, and 10 bases lay in between. The CDR3 extends over 14 amino acids. Germline CDR1 SGHRS, CDR2 YFSETQ. CDR3 region: CASSWADITGELFF. DNA of the CDR3: TGCGCCAGCAGCTGGGCCGACATCACCGGGGAGCTGTTTTTT.

The rearrangement uses TRBV18 and TRBJ1-5; D is unresolved. V gave up 2 bases and J gave up 3 bases, with 8 bases separating them. This CDR3 spans 14 amino acids. Germline CDR1 is KGHSH and CDR2 is LQKENI. The CDR3 DNA reads TGTGCCAGCTCACCAGAGGGTTACAATCAGCCCCAGCATTTT. Translation gives CASSPEGYNQPQHF. Full variable domain (outside the CDR3, taken from reference TRBV18 and TRBJ1-5): NAGVMQNPRHLVRRRGQEARLRCSPMKGHSHVYWYRQLPEEGLKFMVYLQKENIIDESGMPKERFSAEFPKEGPSILRIQQVVRGDSAAYFCASSPEGYNQPQHFGDGTRLSIL.

The V and J genes are TRBV11-1 and TRBJ1-1, with TRBD1 matching 7 bases. CDR1 and CDR2 from the germline V gene are SGHAT and FQDESV (reference sequence). J lost 1 base, V lost 4 bases, and 6 bases had no gene match. The CDR3 is made up of 15 amino acids. The CDR3: CASSWDSWGNTEAFF. The CDR3 DNA sequence: TGTGCCAGCAGCTGGGACAGCTGGGGGAACACTGAAGCTTTCTTT. The complete variable domain, with remaining parts taken from reference TRBV11-1 and TRBJ1-1, reads EAEVAQSPRYKITEKSQAVAFWCDPISGHATLYWYRQILGQGPELLVQFQDESVVDDSQLPKDRFSAERLKGVDSTLKIQPAELGDSAMYLCASSWDSWGNTEAFFGQGTRLTVV.

This sequence joins TRBV28 and TRBJ2-7, with 8 bases matching TRBD1. Germline assignment: CDR1 MDHEN and CDR2 SYDVKM. This CDR3 contains 15 residues. Germline trimming cut 5 bases from V and 1 base from J; bases unmatched to any gene: 7. CDR3 sequence reads: CASSTPGGWSYEQYF. The CDR3 DNA follows: TGTGCCAGCAGTACTCCAGGGGGCTGGTCCTACGAGCAGTACTTC.

This sequence joins TRBV2 and TRBJ2-5; tentative D call: TRBD1 (5 bases). With 1 base removed from V and 9 bases from J, the gap between germline ends came to 15 bases. From germline, CDR1 is SNHLY and CDR2 FYNNEI. This CDR3 spans 14 amino acids. The CDR3 loop is CASSEGQGNMPQYF. For the CDR3, the DNA is TGTGCCAGCAGTGAAGGGCAGGGAAACATGCCCCAGTACTTC.

The chain links TRBV5-8 to TRBJ1-1; TRBD1 is a possible D gene (5 bases). Germline-derived CDR1 and CDR2 are SGHTS and YDEGEE. V was clipped by 4 bases and J by 3 bases, with 16 bases between them. CDR3 length equals 15 residues. CDR3 sequence: CASSPLGGEYTEAFF. The DNA of the CDR3 is TGTGCCAGCAGCCCCCTCGGGGGGGAATACACTGAAGCTTTCTTT.

This clone was detected only a few times. The V call is TRBV11-3, the J call TRBJ2-6; D unresolved. The CDR3 loop spans 13 amino acids. Germline CDR1 and CDR2: SGHNT and YENEEA. Between the trimmed V and J ends, which lost 8 bases and 0 bases, there was a span of 5 bases. CDR3 in amino acids: CASGSSGANVLTF. DNA of the CDR3: TGTGCCAGCGGCAGCTCTGGGGCCAACGTCCTGACTTTC.

J is TRBJ1-2 and V is TRBV24-1; TRBD1 matches 8 bases. Germline trimming cut 2 bases from V and 8 bases from J; bases unmatched to any gene: 15. Germline values: CDR1 KGHDR, CDR2 SFDVKD. The CDR3 consists of 17 residues. The CDR3 here is CATSDSTGTGGKGGYTF. The CDR3 coding sequence is TGTGCCACCAGTGATTCCACCGGGACAGGAGGCAAGGGAGGCTACACCTTC.

This clone showed up just a few times. This rearrangement joins TRBV19 to TRBJ2-7, with a possible D match to TRBD2 (5 bases). Germline V gene sequence: CDR1 LNHDA, CDR2 SQIVND (reference sequence). The CDR3 runs 17 residues. Trimming stripped 2 bases from V and 2 bases from J, with 19 bases between. CDR3 DNA: TGTGCCAGTAGTATAATGGGTGGCACCCTGGGAGCCTACGAGCAGTACTTC. This gives the protein CASSIMGGTLGAYEQYF. Filled out from reference TRBV19 and TRBJ2-7, the complete variable domain reads DGGITQSPKYLFRKEGQNVTLSCEQNLNHDAMYWYRQDPGQGLRLIYYSQIVNDFQKGDIAEGYSVSREKKESFPLTVTSAQKNPTAFYLCASSIMGGTLGAYEQYFGPGTRLTVT.

The V gene is TRBV3-1 (or the pseudogene TRBV3-2), the J gene TRBJ2-3; 9 bases agree with TRBD2. The ends lost 0 bases at V and 4 bases at J; junction bases unmatched: 5. The CDR3 is 16 amino acids. The germline V gene has CDR1 LGHDT and CDR2 YNNKEL (reference sequence). The CDR3: CASSQDLSGGSDTQYF. The DNA for the CDR3 is TGTGCCAGCAGCCAAGATCTTAGCGGGGGCTCAGATACGCAGTATTTT.

The chain is built from TRBV2 and TRBJ2-3, with D possibly TRBD2 on 6 matching bases. CDR3 length: 15 residues. CDR1 SNHLY and CDR2 FYNNEI come from the germline V gene. V was cut by 6 bases and J by 2 bases, with 15 bases left in between. CDR3 sequence (DNA): TGTGCCAGCAGGACTAGACAAGCCTCCACAGATACGCAGTATTTT. As protein: CASRTRQASTDTQYF.

To note about this clone: The sample holds other DNA sequences that translate to the same CDR3. The chain carries TRBV7-9 and TRBJ1-2, with a weak D call TRBD1 (6 bases). V lost 1 base and J lost 5, with 8 bases in between. Germline-derived CDR1 and CDR2 are SEHNR and FQNEAQ (reference sequence). The CDR3 extends over 13 amino acids. The CDR3, as DNA: TGTGCCAGCAGCTTAGGACAGGATTATGGCTACACCTTC. Protein: CASSLGQDYGYTF.

The rearrangement links TRBV6-5 to TRBJ1-2; D is perhaps TRBD1 (6 bases). This CDR3 contains 14 residues. Germline-derived CDR1 and CDR2 are MNHEY and SVGAGI. Trimming left V 7 bases short and J 8 bases short, with 20 bases between. The CDR3 coding sequence is TGTGCCAGCACGGCGGGGGCGGGTCCCCAGGGCTACACCTTC. Translation gives CASTAGAGPQGYTF.

The chain links TRBV5-1 to TRBJ2-7; TRBD1 matches at 9 bases. The V segment lost 2 bases and the J segment 5 bases; nucleotides outside the gene matches: 5. This CDR3 is built from 14 residues. Germline assignment: CDR1 SGHRS and CDR2 YFSETQ. The DNA of the CDR3 is TGCGCCAGCAGCTTAGGACAGGGGATTGACGAGCAGTACTTC. Protein product: CASSLGQGIDEQYF.

The V and J genes are TRBV11-2 and TRBJ1-2; D remains unclear. V was trimmed by 0 bases and J by 3 bases, leaving 17 bases between them. Germline V gene lookup returns CDR1 SGHAT and CDR2 FQNNGV. This CDR3 region has 17 residues. CDR3 loop: CASSLERAGTRDYGYTF. The CDR3 DNA reads TGTGCCAGCAGCTTAGAGAGGGCGGGAACCCGAGACTATGGCTACACCTTC.

The chain uses TRBV25-1 and TRBJ1-1, with D unresolved. V lost 1 base and J lost 0, with 12 bases in between. Germline V lookup: CDR1 MGHDK, CDR2 SYGVNS. CDR3 length equals 16 residues. The chain's CDR3 is CASSESRLSVNTEAFF. CDR3 DNA: TGTGCCAGCAGTGAATCACGACTCTCAGTGAACACTGAAGCTTTCTTT.